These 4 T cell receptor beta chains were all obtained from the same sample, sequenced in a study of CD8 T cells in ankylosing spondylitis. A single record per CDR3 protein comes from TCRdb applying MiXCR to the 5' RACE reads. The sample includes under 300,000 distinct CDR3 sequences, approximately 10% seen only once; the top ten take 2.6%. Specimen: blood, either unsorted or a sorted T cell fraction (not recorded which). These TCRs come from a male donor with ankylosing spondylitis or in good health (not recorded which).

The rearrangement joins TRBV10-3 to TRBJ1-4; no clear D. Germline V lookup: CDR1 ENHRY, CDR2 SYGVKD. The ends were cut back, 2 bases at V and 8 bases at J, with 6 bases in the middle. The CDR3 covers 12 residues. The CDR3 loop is CAISEGREKLFF. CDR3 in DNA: TGTGCCATCAGTGAGGGGCGGGAAAAACTGTTTTTT.

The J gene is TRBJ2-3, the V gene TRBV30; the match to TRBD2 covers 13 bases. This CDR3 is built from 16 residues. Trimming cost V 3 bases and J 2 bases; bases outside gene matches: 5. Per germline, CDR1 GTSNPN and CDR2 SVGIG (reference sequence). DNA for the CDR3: TGTGCCTGGAGCCGGACTAGCGGGGGATACACAGATACGCAGTATTTT. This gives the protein CAWSRTSGGYTDTQYF.

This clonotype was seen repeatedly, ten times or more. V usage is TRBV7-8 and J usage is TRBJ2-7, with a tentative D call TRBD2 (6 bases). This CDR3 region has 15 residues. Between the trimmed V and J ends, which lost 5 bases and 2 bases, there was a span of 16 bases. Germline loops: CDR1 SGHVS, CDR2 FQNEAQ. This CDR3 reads CASSPRSGLAYEQYF. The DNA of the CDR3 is TGTGCCAGCAGCCCTAGATCGGGACTGGCCTACGAGCAGTACTTC.

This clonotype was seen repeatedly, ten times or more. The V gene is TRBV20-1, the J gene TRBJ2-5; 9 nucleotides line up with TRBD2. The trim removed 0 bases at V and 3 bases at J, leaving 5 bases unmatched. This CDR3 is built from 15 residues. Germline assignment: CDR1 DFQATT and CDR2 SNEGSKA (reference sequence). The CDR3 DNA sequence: TGCAGTGCTAGAGATCTAGCGGGGCTAAAAGAGACCCAGTACTTC. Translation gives CSARDLAGLKETQYF.